These T cell receptor beta chains were read from a single sample in a study of B cell selection in AIRE deficiency. Repertoires were generated with immunoSEQ multiplex PCR, while TCRdb's copy carries only in-frame clones and drops some. The data contain some 24,000 clones, approximately 96% of them singletons. Sequences were obtained from CD4+CD127+ conventional T cells sorted from PBMCs. These receptors were collected from a human donor in good health. Both conserved end residues are part of each CDR3. D genes are given only for firm matches. Expanded clones are given a class, and other clones once, few, many or no size at all.

>TRBJ2-5|TRBV9|TRBD2|.
CASSPGVAGGQETQYF
TGTGCCAGCAGCCCCGGGGTAGCGGGGGGTCAAGAGACCCAGTACTTC
>TRBJ2-7|TRBV10-2|.|.
CASSQLEVSYEQYF
TGCGCCAGCAGTCAGTTAGAGGTCTCCTACGAGCAGTACTTC
>TRBJ2-1|TRBV6-6|.|.
CASSYSYEQFF
TGTGCCAGCAGTTACTCGTATGAGCAGTTCTTC
>TRBJ1-5|TRBV5-5|TRBD1|.
CASSPDRAFHQPQHF
TGTGCCAGCAGCCCAGACAGGGCGTTTCATCAGCCCCAGCATTTT
>TRBJ2-7|TRBV6-4|.|.
CAILQIRSYEQYF
TGTGCCATCTTACAGATCCGCTCCTACGAGCAGTACTTC
>TRBJ2-5|TRBV5-1|.|.
CASSDGRRTETQYF
TGCGCCAGCAGCGATGGCCGACGAACGGAGACCCAGTACTTC
>TRBJ1-2|TRBV11-2|TRBD1|.
CASSSYHRGSDYGYTF
TGTGCCAGCAGCTCTTATCACAGGGGGTCAGACTATGGCTACACCTTC
>TRBJ2-4|TRBV6-5|.|.
CASSYSRDGAKNIQYF
TGTGCCAGCAGTTACTCTAGGGATGGGGCCAAAAACATTCAGTACTTC
>TRBJ2-7|TRBV5-5|TRBD1|.
CASSFGTGGGYEQYF
TGTGCCAGCAGCTTTGGTACAGGGGGCGGCTACGAGCAGTACTTC
>TRBJ2-5|TRBV30|.|.
CAWSGGAGETQETQYF
TGTGCCTGGAGTGGAGGGGCAGGGGAGACTCAAGAGACCCAGTACTTC
>TRBJ2-4|TRBV27|.|.
CASSPYPFLNGKNIQYF
TGTGCCAGCAGTCCTTACCCATTCTTGAACGGCAAAAACATTCAGTACTTC
>TRBJ2-5|TRBV30|TRBD2|.
CAWALGTSGGAETQYF
TGTGCCTGGGCCTTAGGGACTAGCGGGGGGGCGGAGACCCAGTACTTC
>TRBJ2-1|TRBV7-3|.|.
CASSSYLGGYNEQFF
TGTGCCAGCAGCTCTTATCTGGGCGGCTACAATGAGCAGTTCTTC
>TRBJ2-5|TRBV5-6|.|.
CASSLVGGPRETQYF
TGTGCCAGCAGCTTGGTGGGGGGGCCGAGAGAGACCCAGTACTTC
>TRBJ1-5|TRBV11-2|.|.
CASSFNNQPQHF
TGTGCCAGCAGCTTCAATAATCAGCCCCAGCATTTT
>TRBJ1-1|TRBV27|.|.
CASSLHPVDLGRTEAFF
TGTGCCAGCAGTTTACACCCTGTGGATTTGGGGAGGACTGAAGCTTTCTTT
>TRBJ2-5|TRBV5-1|TRBD2|.
CASSSATSGQETQYF
TGCGCCAGCAGCTCCGCGACTAGCGGCCAAGAGACCCAGTACTTC
>TRBJ2-6|TRBV19|TRBD1|.
CASSTSGTGGITGANVLTF
TGTGCCAGTAGTACCTCCGGGACAGGGGGTATCACTGGGGCCAACGTCCTGACTTTC
>TRBJ1-1|TRBV5-1|.|.
CASSSTLNTEAFF
TGCGCCAGCAGCTCTACTCTCAACACTGAAGCTTTCTTT
>TRBJ2-3|TRBV6-5|TRBD1|.
CASSRPGQTDTQYF
TGTGCCAGCAGCCGACCGGGACAGACAGATACGCAGTATTTT
>TRBJ2-7|TRBV11-2|TRBD2|once
CASSFWAGEVYEQYF
TGTGCCAGCAGCTTTTGGGCGGGGGAGGTCTACGAGCAGTACTTC
>TRBJ1-1|TRBV29-1|.|.
CSVENWAAQNTEAFF
TGCAGCGTTGAAAATTGGGCAGCTCAGAACACTGAAGCTTTCTTT
>TRBJ1-4|TRBV28|.|.
CASSSKPTNEKLFF
TGTGCCAGCTCATCCAAGCCAACTAATGAAAAACTGTTTTTT
>TRBJ2-5|TRBV2|TRBD1|.
CASKRKGAEETQYF
TGTGCCAGCAAAAGAAAGGGGGCGGAGGAGACCCAGTACTTC
>TRBJ1-4|TRBV6-5|TRBD1|.
CASSYSPGGEKLFF
TGTGCCAGCAGTTACTCTCCAGGGGGCGAGAAACTGTTTTTT
>TRBJ1-1|TRBV19|.|.
CASSIKGLTEAFF
TGTGCCAGTAGTATTAAGGGCTTGACTGAAGCTTTCTTT
>TRBJ1-2|TRBV6-4|.|.
CASSDSTGAGYTF
TGTGCCAGCAGTGACTCCACGGGAGCTGGCTACACCTTC
>TRBJ2-1|TRBV6-6|.|once
CASSYKLAGFEQFF
TGTGCCAGCAGTTACAAACTAGCCGGGTTTGAGCAGTTCTTC
>TRBJ2-1|TRBV5-8|.|.
CASTLLYNEQFF
TGTGCCAGCACCTTGTTGTACAATGAGCAGTTCTTC
>TRBJ2-7|TRBV6-5|.|few
CASSYRIGPLGFEQYF
TGTGCCAGCAGTTACCGAATAGGCCCATTGGGGTTCGAGCAGTACTTC
>TRBJ1-1|TRBV13|TRBD1|.
CASSPYRGDTEAFF
TGTGCCAGCAGCCCCTACAGGGGGGACACTGAAGCTTTCTTT
>TRBJ2-3|TRBV7-3|.|.
CASSPSGSTDTQYF
TGTGCCAGCAGCCCGTCGGGGAGCACAGATACGCAGTATTTT
>TRBJ2-3|TRBV10-3|.|.
CAISEGSTDTQYF
TGTGCCATCAGTGAAGGCAGCACAGATACGCAGTATTTT
>TRBJ2-5|TRBV5-8|TRBD1|.
CASSLPGGQETQYF
TGTGCCAGCAGCTTACCAGGGGGTCAGGAGACCCAGTACTTC
>TRBJ1-4|TRBV9|TRBD1|once
CASSVGKGTGAEKLFF
TGTGCCAGCAGCGTAGGCAAAGGGACAGGGGCTGAAAAACTGTTTTTT
>TRBJ1-5|TRBV6-1|.|.
CASRVALNQPQHF
TGTGCCAGCAGGGTCGCCCTCAATCAGCCCCAGCATTTT
>TRBJ2-3|TRBV7-6|TRBD1|.
CASSYDRGKTDTQYF
TGTGCCAGCAGCTACGACAGGGGGAAAACAGATACGCAGTATTTT
>TRBJ2-3|TRBV6-1|TRBD2|.
CASSATWGGDTDTQYF
TGTGCCAGCAGTGCCACCTGGGGGGGGGACACAGATACGCAGTATTTT
>TRBJ2-4|TRBV5-1|TRBD1|.
CASSLGDSIAKNIQYF
TGCGCCAGCAGCTTGGGGGACAGCATAGCCAAAAACATTCAGTACTTC
>TRBJ1-1|TRBV5-1|TRBD1|.
CASSFTGGYGTEAFF
TGCGCCAGCAGCTTTACAGGGGGCTATGGCACTGAAGCTTTCTTT
>TRBJ1-5|TRBV1|.|.
CTSSPLRSNQPQHF
TGCACCAGCAGTCCTCTCCGGAGCAATCAGCCCCAGCATTTT
>TRBJ2-7|TRBV30|.|.
CAWRSQSEQYF
TGTGCCTGGAGGTCCCAGTCCGAGCAGTACTTC
>TRBJ1-1|TRBV19|.|.
CASSARPAGNTEAFF
TGTGCCAGTAGTGCCCGGCCTGCGGGAAACACTGAAGCTTTCTTT
>TRBJ1-1|TRBV19|.|.
CASRLGLLNTEAFF
TGTGCCAGTAGATTGGGACTCCTGAACACTGAAGCTTTCTTT
>TRBJ2-1|TRBV5-4|.|.
CASSYWTANYNEQFF
TGTGCCAGCAGCTACTGGACAGCCAACTACAATGAGCAGTTCTTC
>TRBJ1-4|TRBV18|.|.
CASSPPSAGATNEKLFF
TGTGCCAGCTCACCACCTTCGGCGGGGGCAACTAATGAAAAACTGTTTTTT
>TRBJ2-7|TRBV7-2|TRBD2|.
CASSLVTSGAYEQYF
TGTGCCAGCAGCTTAGTGACTAGCGGGGCGTACGAGCAGTACTTC